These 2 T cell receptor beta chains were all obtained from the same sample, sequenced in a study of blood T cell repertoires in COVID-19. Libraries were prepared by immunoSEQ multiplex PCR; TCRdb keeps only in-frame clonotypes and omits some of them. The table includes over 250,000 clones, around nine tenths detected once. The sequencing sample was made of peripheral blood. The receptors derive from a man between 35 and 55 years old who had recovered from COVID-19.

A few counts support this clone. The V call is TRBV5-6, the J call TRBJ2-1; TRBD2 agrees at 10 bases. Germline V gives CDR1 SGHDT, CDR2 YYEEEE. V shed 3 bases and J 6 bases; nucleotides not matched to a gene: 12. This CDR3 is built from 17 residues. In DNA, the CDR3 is TGTGCCAGCAGCTACCGGACTAGCGGACTAGGGGCCAATGAGCAGTTCTTC. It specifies CASSYRTSGLGANEQFF.

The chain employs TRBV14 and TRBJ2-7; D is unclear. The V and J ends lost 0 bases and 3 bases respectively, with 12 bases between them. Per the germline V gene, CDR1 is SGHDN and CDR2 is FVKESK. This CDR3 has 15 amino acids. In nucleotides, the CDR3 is TGTGCCAGCAGCCAAGATAGGCAGACATTCTACGAGCAGTACTTC. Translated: CASSQDRQTFYEQYF.